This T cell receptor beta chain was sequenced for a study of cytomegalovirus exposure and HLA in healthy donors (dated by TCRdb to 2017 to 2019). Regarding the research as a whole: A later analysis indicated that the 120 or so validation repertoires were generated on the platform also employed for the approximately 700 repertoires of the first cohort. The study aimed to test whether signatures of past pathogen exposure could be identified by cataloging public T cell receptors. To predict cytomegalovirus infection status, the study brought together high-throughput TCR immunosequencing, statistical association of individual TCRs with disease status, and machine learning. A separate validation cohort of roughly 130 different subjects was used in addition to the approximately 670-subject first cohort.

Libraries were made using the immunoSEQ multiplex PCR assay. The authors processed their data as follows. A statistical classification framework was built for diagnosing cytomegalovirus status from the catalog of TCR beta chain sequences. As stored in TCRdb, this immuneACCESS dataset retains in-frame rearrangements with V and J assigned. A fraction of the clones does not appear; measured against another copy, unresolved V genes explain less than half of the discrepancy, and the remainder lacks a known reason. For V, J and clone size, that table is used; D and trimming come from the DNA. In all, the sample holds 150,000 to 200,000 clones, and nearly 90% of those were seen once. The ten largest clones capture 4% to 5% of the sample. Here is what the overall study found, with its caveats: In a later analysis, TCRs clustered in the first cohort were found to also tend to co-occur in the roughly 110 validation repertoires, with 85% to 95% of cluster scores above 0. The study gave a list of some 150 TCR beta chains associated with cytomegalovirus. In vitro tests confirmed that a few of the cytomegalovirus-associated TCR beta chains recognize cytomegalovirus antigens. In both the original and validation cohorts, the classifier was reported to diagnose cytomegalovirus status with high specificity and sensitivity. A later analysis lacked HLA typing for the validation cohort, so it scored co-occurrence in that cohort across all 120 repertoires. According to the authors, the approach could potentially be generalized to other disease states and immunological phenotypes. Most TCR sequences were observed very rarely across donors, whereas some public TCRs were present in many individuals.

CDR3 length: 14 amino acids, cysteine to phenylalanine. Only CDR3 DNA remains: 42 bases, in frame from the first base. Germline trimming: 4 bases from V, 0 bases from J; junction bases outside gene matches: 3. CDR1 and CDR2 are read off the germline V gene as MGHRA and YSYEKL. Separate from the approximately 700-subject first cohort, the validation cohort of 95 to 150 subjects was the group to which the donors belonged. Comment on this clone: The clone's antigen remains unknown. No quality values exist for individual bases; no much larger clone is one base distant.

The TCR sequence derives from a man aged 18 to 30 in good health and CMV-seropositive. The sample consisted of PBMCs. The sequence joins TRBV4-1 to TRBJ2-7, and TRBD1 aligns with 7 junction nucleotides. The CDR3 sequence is CASSRTGASYEQYF. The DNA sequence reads TGCGCCAGCAGCCGCACAGGGGCCTCCTACGAGCAGTACTTC.